This T cell receptor beta chain was found in a study of blood T cell repertoires in COVID-19. Original processing methods: Amplification with reference gene primers provided the estimates of nucleated cell counts. Assay used: immunoSEQ multiplex PCR; TCRdb lists only in-frame clones, some missing. Clone size and the V and J calls come from that table; the DNA yielded D and trimming. Of approximately 250,000 clones listed, around 90% were seen once; the top ten hold roughly 0.8%. Source material: peripheral blood. This clonotype was sampled from a man aged 25-45 years with COVID-19, enrolled during active disease.

The CDR3 reads CAISEVQEGQPQHF. CDR3 sequence (DNA): TGTGCCATCAGTGAAGTCCAGGAGGGGCAGCCCCAGCATTTT. The genes are TRBV10-3 and TRBJ1-5, with a weak D call TRBD1 (5 bases). The CDR3 consists of 14 residues. Looked up from germline, CDR1 is ENHRY and CDR2 is SYGVKD. Trimming stripped 3 bases from V and 7 bases from J, with 13 bases between.